Listed below are T cell receptor beta chains from one sample, sequenced in a study of blood T cell repertoires in COVID-19. Generated by immunoSEQ multiplex PCR, the TCRdb table keeps only in-frame clones and is missing some. The table lists more than 200,000 clones, about 90% of them singletons. What was sequenced was PBMCs or T cells enriched from blood (not recorded which). All receptors come from a woman aged 25 to 39 with acute COVID-19. Each CDR3 is given with its conserved first and last residue. Each record gives: D gene, CDR3 length, clone size, J gene, V gene, CDR3 DNA, CDR3 protein. A D gene is named only where the DNA matches it firmly. Size tells how often a clone was seen (once, few, many) or the class of an expanded clone, and some rows leave it out.

D: NA; length: 11; size: NA; J: TRBJ2-3; V: TRBV7-2; DNA: TGTGCCAGCAGCTTCTCAGATACGCAGTATTTT; CDR3: CASSFSDTQYF
D: TRBD2; length: 16; size: NA; J: TRBJ2-2; V: TRBV19; DNA: TGTGCCAGTAGTATAACGGCTAGCGGCAACACCGGGGAGCTGTTTTTT; CDR3: CASSITASGNTGELFF
D: NA; length: 15; size: NA; J: TRBJ1-1; V: TRBV2; DNA: TGTGCCAGCAGTGATGGCGGGAGGGCGTACACTGAAGCTTTCTTT; CDR3: CASSDGGRAYTEAFF
D: NA; length: 14; size: NA; J: TRBJ1-6; V: TRBV18; DNA: TGTGCCAGCTCACCTTCATCGAGGGATTCACCCCTCCACTTT; CDR3: CASSPSSRDSPLHF
D: NA; length: 13; size: NA; J: TRBJ1-4; V: TRBV5-4; DNA: TGTGCCAGCAAAGTAACAGGGAGTGAAAAACTGTTTTTT; CDR3: CASKVTGSEKLFF
D: TRBD2; length: 15; size: NA; J: TRBJ2-7; V: TRBV6-1; DNA: TGTGCCAGCAGTGAAGGTTTTGCGGGGGGGCGAAAGCAGTACTTC; CDR3: CASSEGFAGGRKQYF
D: NA; length: 15; size: NA; J: TRBJ1-6; V: TRBV4-1; DNA: TGCGCCAGCAGCCAAGTCGGGGGTGATTCTTCACCCCTCCACTTT; CDR3: CASSQVGGDSSPLHF
D: TRBD1; length: 16; size: once; J: TRBJ2-1; V: TRBV4-3; DNA: TGCGCCAGCAACCAAGAGCTGGGACAGGGGACCGGTGAGCAGTTCTTC; CDR3: CASNQELGQGTGEQFF
D: NA; length: 16; size: NA; J: TRBJ2-3; V: TRBV9; DNA: TGTGCCAGCAGCGTAGAGGGGCAGGGCCATGTGGATACGCAGTATTTT; CDR3: CASSVEGQGHVDTQYF
D: NA; length: 15; size: NA; J: TRBJ1-2; V: TRBV5-1; DNA: TGCGCCAGCAGCTTGGCCTATGGCGGAAACTATGGCTACACCTTC; CDR3: CASSLAYGGNYGYTF
D: NA; length: 13; size: NA; J: TRBJ1-3; V: TRBV11-3; DNA: TGTGCCAGCAGCTTATCGGGTGGAAACACCATATATTTT; CDR3: CASSLSGGNTIYF
D: NA; length: 15; size: NA; J: TRBJ1-3; V: TRBV6-5; DNA: TGTGCCAGCAGTACCCAGAGACTAGCAGGAAACACCATATATTTT; CDR3: CASSTQRLAGNTIYF
D: NA; length: 16; size: once; J: TRBJ2-1; V: TRBV11-1; DNA: TGTGCCAGCAGCTTCGGCGGTCATCCCTCCTACAATGAGCAGTTCTTC; CDR3: CASSFGGHPSYNEQFF
D: NA; length: 13; size: NA; J: TRBJ2-2; V: TRBV6-5; DNA: TGTGCCAGCAATAAAGGGGAGGTCGGGGAGCTGTTTTTT; CDR3: CASNKGEVGELFF
D: NA; length: 13; size: NA; J: TRBJ2-1; V: TRBV5-6; DNA: TGTGCCAGCAAGCCCCAGGGTTGGCATGAGCAGTTCTTC; CDR3: CASKPQGWHEQFF
D: TRBD1; length: 12; size: NA; J: TRBJ2-1; V: TRBV28; DNA: TGTGCCACCAAACAGGGGTACAATGAGCAGTTCTTC; CDR3: CATKQGYNEQFF
D: NA; length: 17; size: NA; J: TRBJ2-2; V: TRBV7-9; DNA: TGTGCCAGCAGCTCGCGGCGGGGGCAGAGCAACACCGGGGAGCTGTTTTTT; CDR3: CASSSRRGQSNTGELFF
D: NA; length: 14; size: NA; J: TRBJ2-4; V: TRBV19; DNA: TGTGCCAGTAGTATCTCAGCAACAGAAAACATTCAGTACTTC; CDR3: CASSISATENIQYF
D: TRBD1; length: 14; size: once; J: TRBJ2-5; V: TRBV18; DNA: TGTGCCAGCTCACGACAGGGTCCGGGGGAGACCCAGTACTTC; CDR3: CASSRQGPGETQYF
D: TRBD1; length: 13; size: once; J: TRBJ2-1; V: TRBV5-1; DNA: TGCGCCAGCAGCGTAAACAGGGGAACCGAGCAGTTCTTC; CDR3: CASSVNRGTEQFF
D: TRBD1; length: 15; size: NA; J: TRBJ2-1; V: TRBV28; DNA: TGTGCCAGCAGAGGGACAGGGGGCTTTTACAATGAGCAGTTCTTC; CDR3: CASRGTGGFYNEQFF
D: NA; length: 15; size: NA; J: TRBJ2-2; V: TRBV6-2/TRBV6-3; DNA: TGTGCCAGCAGTTACGAGTACGGGGTCACCGGGGAGCTGTTTTTT; CDR3: CASSYEYGVTGELFF
D: NA; length: 14; size: NA; J: TRBJ1-2; V: TRBV7-2; DNA: TGTGCCAGCAGCTTAAAAAGCCATGAGCGCGGCTACACCTTC; CDR3: CASSLKSHERGYTF
D: NA; length: 14; size: NA; J: TRBJ1-2; V: TRBV7-2; DNA: TGTGCCAGCAGCTTTACTTCAGGGGAGAGTGGCTACACCTTC; CDR3: CASSFTSGESGYTF
D: NA; length: 11; size: NA; J: TRBJ1-1; V: TRBV29-1; DNA: TGCAGCTATACTCGGGGAACTGAAGCTTTCTTT; CDR3: CSYTRGTEAFF
D: NA; length: 14; size: NA; J: TRBJ2-2; V: TRBV5-4; DNA: TGTGCCAGCAGCTTGGCTGGGGGCTCCGGGGAGCTGTTTTTT; CDR3: CASSLAGGSGELFF
D: TRBD1; length: 14; size: NA; J: TRBJ1-1; V: TRBV30; DNA: TGTGCCTGGAGTGTTCGGACAGGGGACACTGAAGCTTTCTTT; CDR3: CAWSVRTGDTEAFF
D: TRBD1; length: 15; size: NA; J: TRBJ1-5; V: TRBV5-8; DNA: TGTGCCAGCAGCCCGGGACAGGGGGGTAATCAGCCCCAGCATTTT; CDR3: CASSPGQGGNQPQHF
D: NA; length: 16; size: NA; J: TRBJ2-2; V: TRBV5-1; DNA: TGCGCCAGCAGCTTGGCTAGCGCTTCGAACACCGGGGAGCTGTTTTTT; CDR3: CASSLASASNTGELFF
D: NA; length: 14; size: NA; J: TRBJ1-1; V: TRBV27; DNA: TGTGCCAGCAGTTTATGGGGGGTTGGCACTGAAGCTTTCTTT; CDR3: CASSLWGVGTEAFF
D: TRBD1; length: 15; size: once; J: TRBJ1-6; V: TRBV5-6; DNA: TGTGCCAGCAGCTTGGAGGGACAGAGCAATTCACCCCTCCACTTT; CDR3: CASSLEGQSNSPLHF
D: TRBD1; length: 14; size: NA; J: TRBJ2-7; V: TRBV18; DNA: TGTGCCAGCTCACCACAGGGGGCGGGTGCCGAGCAGTACTTC; CDR3: CASSPQGAGAEQYF
D: TRBD1; length: 14; size: few; J: TRBJ1-4; V: TRBV7-2; DNA: TGTGCCAGCAGCGCCGAAGACAGGGGTAGGAAACTGTTTTTT; CDR3: CASSAEDRGRKLFF
D: TRBD1; length: 17; size: NA; J: TRBJ2-2; V: TRBV5-1; DNA: TGCGCCAGCCAAGGTCCGGGGACAGGGGCGAGTACCGGGGAGCTGTTTTTT; CDR3: CASQGPGTGASTGELFF
D: NA; length: 14; size: NA; J: TRBJ2-2; V: TRBV29-1; DNA: TGCAGCGTTGAGGCGGATGCGAACACCGGGGAGCTGTTTTTT; CDR3: CSVEADANTGELFF
D: TRBD1; length: 15; size: NA; J: TRBJ1-1; V: TRBV18; DNA: TGTGCCAGCTCACCGGGACAGGGAGTGAACACTGAAGCTTTCTTT; CDR3: CASSPGQGVNTEAFF
D: NA; length: 16; size: NA; J: TRBJ2-3; V: TRBV27; DNA: TGTGCCAGCAGTTTATCTCCGAGGCGGCGCACAGATACGCAGTATTTT; CDR3: CASSLSPRRRTDTQYF
D: NA; length: 15; size: NA; J: TRBJ1-6; V: TRBV27; DNA: TGTGCCAGCAGACCAGCGGGGGGAAATAATTCACCCCTCCACTTT; CDR3: CASRPAGGNNSPLHF
D: NA; length: 13; size: NA; J: TRBJ1-1; V: TRBV28; DNA: TGTGCCAGCAGTCCCGATTTGAGCACTGAAGCTTTCTTT; CDR3: CASSPDLSTEAFF
D: NA; length: 18; size: NA; J: TRBJ1-4; V: TRBV3-1/TRBV3-2; DNA: TGTGCCAGCAGCCAAGTGGGGTTCGGAAGGGGAGGAAATGAAAAACTGTTTTTT; CDR3: CASSQVGFGRGGNEKLFF
D: TRBD2; length: 14; size: NA; J: TRBJ2-3; V: TRBV5-8; DNA: TGTGCCAGCAGCTTTAGCGGGGTTGCAGATACGCAGTATTTT; CDR3: CASSFSGVADTQYF
D: TRBD1; length: 14; size: NA; J: TRBJ2-7; V: TRBV5-4; DNA: TGTGCCAGCAGCCCCGGGACAGGCCTAGTCGAGCAGTACTTC; CDR3: CASSPGTGLVEQYF
D: TRBD2; length: 15; size: NA; J: TRBJ2-1; V: TRBV27; DNA: TGTGCCGGCAGTTTACTAGCGGGGGGCTACAATGAGCAGTTCTTC; CDR3: CAGSLLAGGYNEQFF
D: NA; length: 14; size: NA; J: TRBJ1-6; V: TRBV7-9; DNA: TGTGCCAGCAGCGACGACTCCCCTAATTCACCCCTCCACTTT; CDR3: CASSDDSPNSPLHF
D: NA; length: 13; size: NA; J: TRBJ2-7; V: TRBV28; DNA: TGTGCCAGCAGTCCACTAGTTGACTACGAGCAGTACTTC; CDR3: CASSPLVDYEQYF